This record looks at one TCR beta chain sequence and its context. The data belong to a study of OX40 agonist ivuxolimab in advanced cancers. Sequencing used immunoSEQ multiplex PCR; TCRdb keeps in-frame clones, though not all of them. The profile shows fewer than 100,000 clones, around 87% of them singletons. This CDR3 contains 10 residues. Trimming took 5 bases from V and 5 from J, leaving 3 bases between them. Germline CDR1 reads SNHLY; CDR2 reads FYNNEI. The receptor's source is an adult with an advanced solid tumor such as melanoma, head and neck, liver or kidney cancer. The chain has TRBV2 and TRBJ2-5; no definite D call. The sample was CD4+ or CD8+ T cells sorted from blood, taken in a trial of the OX40 agonist ivuxolimab. CDR3 nucleotide sequence: TGTGCCAGCAGTACGGAGACCCAGTACTTC. This codes for CASSTETQYF.